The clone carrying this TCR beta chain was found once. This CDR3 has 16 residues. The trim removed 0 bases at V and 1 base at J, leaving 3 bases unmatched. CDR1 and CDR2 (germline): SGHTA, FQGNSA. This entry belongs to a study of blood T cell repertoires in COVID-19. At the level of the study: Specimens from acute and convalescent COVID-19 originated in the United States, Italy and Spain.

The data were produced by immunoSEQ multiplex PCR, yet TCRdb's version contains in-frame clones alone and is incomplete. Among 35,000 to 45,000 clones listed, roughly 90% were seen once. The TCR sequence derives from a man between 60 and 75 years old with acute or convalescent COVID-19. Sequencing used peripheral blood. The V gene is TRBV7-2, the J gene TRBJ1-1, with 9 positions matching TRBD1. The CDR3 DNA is TGTGCCAGCAGCTTAGCCGGACAGGGGACGAACACTGAAGCTTTCTTT. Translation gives CASSLAGQGTNTEAFF.